A single sample is the source of the 3 T cell receptor beta chains below, sequenced in a study of T cell repertoires in ileal Crohn's disease. Only in-frame clones appear in the TCRdb table, and some are missing; sequencing was by immunoSEQ multiplex PCR. The table has approximately 3,700 clones, around 85% seen once; the top ten hold about an eighth. Time point reported: neoterminal ileum biopsy at postoperative endoscopy, about 6 months after surgery. Sequencing was performed on ileal tissue. The receptor source for this set is an adult with Crohn's disease.

This clone was seen more than once but under ten times. The J gene is TRBJ2-1, the V gene TRBV4-1, with TRBD2 matching over 7 bases. Trimming removed 3 bases from V and 4 bases from J; junction bases left unmatched: 9. There are 16 residues in the CDR3. The germline CDR1 and CDR2 sequences are MGHRA and YSYEKL. The CDR3 region has the DNA TGCGCCAGCAGCCAGGAGACCGGGACTATATACAATGAGCAGTTCTTC. Its protein product is CASSQETGTIYNEQFF.

This sequence joins TRBV9 and TRBJ2-7; TRBD1 is a possible D gene (5 bases). Germline values: CDR1 SGDLS, CDR2 YYNGEE. This CDR3 has 15 residues. V was trimmed by 0 bases and J by 5 bases, leaving 15 bases between them. The CDR3 sequence: CASSVAPSREDEQYF. The CDR3, as DNA: TGTGCCAGCAGCGTAGCTCCGAGCAGGGAAGACGAGCAGTACTTC.

V is TRBV7-9 and J is TRBJ1-2; 10 nucleotides match TRBD1. V trimming: 3 bases; J trimming: 5 bases; junction bases outside the gene matches: 6. CDR1 SEHNR and CDR2 FQNEAQ come from the germline V gene (reference sequence). This CDR3 spans 15 amino acids. CDR3 sequence (DNA): TGTGCCAGCAGCTTTATTTCGGGACAGGGGTATGGCTACACCTTC. This encodes CASSFISGQGYGYTF.